The rows below give T cell receptor beta chains drawn from one sample of a study of blood T cell repertoires in COVID-19. The repertoire was sequenced with immunoSEQ multiplex PCR; TCRdb's copy has only in-frame clones and lacks some. The sample includes under 200,000 clones, roughly 84% of them seen just once. The specimen sequenced was peripheral blood. All receptors derive from a man aged 18 to 29 with active or convalescent COVID-19. Each CDR3 is given with its conserved first and last residue. A D gene is named only where the DNA matches it firmly. Clone size is stated in some rows and not others, as once, few, many or a class when expanded.

d_gene | len | abundance | j_gene | v_gene | CDR3aa | CDR3nt
TRBD2 | 18 | . | TRBJ2-3 | TRBV9 | CASSPLVGGAVSTDTQYF | TGTGCCAGCAGCCCTCTTGTCGGGGGGGCGGTTAGCACAGATACGCAGTATTTT
TRBD1 | 14 | . | TRBJ2-1 | TRBV19 | CASSSRTGGDEQFF | TGTGCCAGTAGTTCACGGACAGGGGGGGATGAGCAGTTCTTC
. | 15 | . | TRBJ2-7 | TRBV11-2 | CASSSPTGRLGEQYF | TGTGCCAGCAGCTCCCCCACAGGGCGCCTAGGGGAGCAGTACTTC
TRBD2 | 15 | . | TRBJ2-2 | TRBV7-2 | CASRPGGGSPGELFF | TGTGCCAGCAGACCGGGGGGGGGCTCACCCGGGGAGCTGTTTTTT
TRBD2 | 15 | . | TRBJ2-3 | TRBV9 | CASSLGTSDTDTQYF | TGTGCCAGCAGCCTGGGGACTAGCGACACAGATACGCAGTATTTT
. | 12 | . | TRBJ1-5 | TRBV12-5 | CASATDYQPQHF | TGTGCTAGTGCGACGGACTATCAGCCCCAGCATTTT
. | 13 | . | TRBJ2-5 | TRBV7-2 | CASSLGQGETQYF | TGTGCCAGCAGCTTAGGCCAGGGTGAGACCCAGTACTTC
. | 12 | . | TRBJ1-4 | TRBV6-1 | CASSERRLELFF | TGTGCCAGCAGTGAGAGGCGGCTTGAACTGTTTTTT
. | 14 | . | TRBJ2-2 | TRBV7-9 | CASSLVDSTGELFF | TGTGCCAGCAGCTTAGTAGACAGCACCGGGGAGCTGTTTTTT
. | 14 | . | TRBJ2-3 | TRBV5-4 | CASGQGGITDTQYF | TGTGCCAGCGGCCAGGGCGGTATCACAGATACGCAGTATTTT
. | 14 | . | TRBJ1-6 | TRBV30 | CAWGPGVGNSPLHF | TGTGCCTGGGGCCCAGGGGTAGGGAATTCACCCCTCCACTTT
. | 14 | . | TRBJ1-4 | TRBV3-1/TRBV3-2 | CASSQGVGNEKLFF | TGTGCCAGCAGCCAAGGCGTCGGGAATGAAAAACTGTTTTTT
TRBD1 | 13 | once | TRBJ1-2 | TRBV12-3/TRBV12-4 | CASTLTGPYGYTF | TGTGCCAGCACCCTGACAGGGCCTTATGGCTACACCTTC
. | 14 | . | TRBJ1-2 | TRBV19 | CASSIVGADYGYTF | TGTGCCAGTAGTATAGTTGGGGCGGACTATGGCTACACCTTC
TRBD1 | 14 | . | TRBJ1-6 | TRBV28 | CASRETGENSPLHF | TGTGCCAGCAGGGAAACAGGGGAGAATTCACCCCTCCACTTT
TRBD1 | 12 | . | TRBJ1-1 | TRBV25-1 | CASSGTGAEAFF | TGTGCCAGCAGTGGGACAGGCGCTGAAGCTTTCTTT
. | 15 | few | TRBJ2-2 | TRBV2 | CASSVTGTYTGELFF | TGTGCCAGCAGTGTTACAGGGACATACACCGGGGAGCTGTTTTTT
. | 11 | . | TRBJ1-2 | TRBV19 | CASNPGDGYTF | TGTGCCAGTAACCCCGGAGATGGCTACACCTTC
TRBD1 | 16 | . | TRBJ2-2 | TRBV7-9 | CASSSMTGLTTGELFF | TGTGCCAGCAGCTCAATGACAGGGCTGACCACCGGGGAGCTGTTTTTT
TRBD1 | 14 | . | TRBJ1-1 | TRBV6-5 | CASSYGTGGTEAFF | TGTGCCAGCAGTTACGGGACAGGGGGGACTGAAGCTTTCTTT
. | 12 | . | TRBJ2-7 | TRBV3-1/TRBV3-2 | CASSQATREQYF | TGTGCCAGCAGCCAAGCTACTAGGGAGCAGTACTTC
TRBD1 | 15 | . | TRBJ2-7 | TRBV19 | CASSTSGQGAYEQYF | TGTGCCAGTTCCACCTCCGGACAGGGGGCGTATGAGCAGTACTTC
. | 14 | . | TRBJ2-3 | TRBV11-2 | CASRLSGATDTQYF | TGTGCCAGCAGATTGAGCGGAGCCACAGATACGCAGTATTTT